This T cell receptor beta chain was identified in a study of OX40 agonist ivuxolimab in advanced cancers. Study as a whole: Dose-escalation subjects each had hepatocellular carcinoma, melanoma, renal cell or head and neck cancer.

V lost 3 bases and J lost 6, with 15 bases in between. Germline V gene data show CDR1 as SQVTM and CDR2 as ANQGSEA. CDR3 length equals 14 residues. Using immunoSEQ multiplex PCR, the repertoire was profiled, and TCRdb retains in-frame clones only, with some absent. The sample holds 28,000 or so clones, around nine tenths seen once. This TCR derives from an adult with an advanced solid tumor such as melanoma, head and neck, liver or kidney cancer. This specimen was CD4+ or CD8+ T cells sorted from blood, taken in a trial of the OX40 agonist ivuxolimab. This chain links TRBV29-1 with TRBJ2-1, with D perhaps given as TRBD1 or TRBD2 (5 bases each). The CDR3 bases are TGCAGCGTTGATCTATCCGGGGCGGGCAATGAGCAGTTCTTC. Protein sequence: CSVDLSGAGNEQFF.